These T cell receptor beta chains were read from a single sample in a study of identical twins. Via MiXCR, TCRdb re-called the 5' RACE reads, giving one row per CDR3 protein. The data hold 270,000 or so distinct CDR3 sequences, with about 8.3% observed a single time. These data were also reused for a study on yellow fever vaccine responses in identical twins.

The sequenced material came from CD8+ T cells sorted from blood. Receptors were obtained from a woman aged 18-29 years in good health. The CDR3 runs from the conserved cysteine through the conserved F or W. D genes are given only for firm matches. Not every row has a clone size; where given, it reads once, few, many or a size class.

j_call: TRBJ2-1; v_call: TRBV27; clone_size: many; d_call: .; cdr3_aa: CASHSYNEQFF; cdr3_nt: TGTGCCAGCCACTCGTACAATGAGCAGTTCTTC
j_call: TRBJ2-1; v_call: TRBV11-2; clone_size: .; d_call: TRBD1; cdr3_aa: CASSLAGQGTYNEQFF; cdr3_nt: TGTGCCAGCAGCTTAGCGGGACAGGGCACCTACAATGAGCAGTTCTTC
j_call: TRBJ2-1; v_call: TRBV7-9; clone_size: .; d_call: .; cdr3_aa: CASNEDGTYNEQFF; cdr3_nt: TGTGCCAGCAATGAGGATGGGACATACAATGAGCAGTTCTTC
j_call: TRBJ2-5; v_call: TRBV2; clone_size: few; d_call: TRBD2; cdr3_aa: CASSEGTSGAAEETQYF; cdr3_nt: TGTGCCAGCAGTGAGGGGACTAGCGGGGCGGCGGAAGAGACCCAGTACTTC
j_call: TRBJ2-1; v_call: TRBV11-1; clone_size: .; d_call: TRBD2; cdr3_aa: CASSLDFSSSGSSYNEQFF; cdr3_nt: TGTGCCAGCAGCTTAGATTTCAGTTCTAGCGGGAGCTCCTACAATGAGCAGTTCTTC
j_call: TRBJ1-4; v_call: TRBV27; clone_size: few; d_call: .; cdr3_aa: CASKPGLPNEKLFF; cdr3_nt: TGTGCCAGCAAACCCGGGTTACCAAATGAAAAACTGTTTTTT
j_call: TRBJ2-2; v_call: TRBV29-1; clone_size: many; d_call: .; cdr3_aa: CSGGGAGELFF; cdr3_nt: TGCAGCGGCGGAGGCGCCGGGGAGCTGTTTTTT
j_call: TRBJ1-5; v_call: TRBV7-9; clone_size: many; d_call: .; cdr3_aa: CASSLSGQGQPQHF; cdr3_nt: TGTGCCAGCAGCTTAAGTGGGCAAGGTCAGCCCCAGCATTTT
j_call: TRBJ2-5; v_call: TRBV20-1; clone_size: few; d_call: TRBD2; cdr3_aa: CSAPGTSSYQETQYF; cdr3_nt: TGCAGTGCCCCAGGGACTAGCAGTTACCAAGAGACCCAGTACTTC
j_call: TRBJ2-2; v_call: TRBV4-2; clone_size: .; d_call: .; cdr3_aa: CASSQRTVPLVPGELFF; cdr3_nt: TGTGCCAGCAGCCAGCGCACTGTCCCCTTGGTTCCCGGGGAGCTGTTTTTT
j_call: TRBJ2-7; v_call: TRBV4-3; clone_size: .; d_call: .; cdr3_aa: CASSQEGSGPYKQYF; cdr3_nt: TGCGCCAGCAGCCAAGAGGGCTCGGGTCCCTACAAGCAGTACTTC
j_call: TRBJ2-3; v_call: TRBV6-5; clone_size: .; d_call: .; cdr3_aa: CAITPGDTQYF; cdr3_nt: TGTGCCATCACCCCCGGGGATACGCAGTATTTT
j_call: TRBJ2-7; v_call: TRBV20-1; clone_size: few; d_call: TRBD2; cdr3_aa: CSATGTSGSYEQYF; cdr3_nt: TGCAGTGCGACCGGGACTAGCGGCTCCTACGAGCAGTACTTC
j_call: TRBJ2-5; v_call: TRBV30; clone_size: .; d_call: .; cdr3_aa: CAWSPLPSSETQYF; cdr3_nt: TGTGCCTGGAGTCCCCTCCCTAGCTCGGAGACCCAGTACTTC
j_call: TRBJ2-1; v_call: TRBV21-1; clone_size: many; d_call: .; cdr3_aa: CASSLTVGVNEQFF; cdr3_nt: TGTGCCAGCAGCTTGACTGTGGGGGTTAATGAGCAGTTCTTC
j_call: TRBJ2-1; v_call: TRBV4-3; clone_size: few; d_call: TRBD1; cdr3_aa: CASSQLTGPYNEQFF; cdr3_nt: TGCGCCAGCAGCCAACTGACAGGGCCGTACAATGAGCAGTTCTTC
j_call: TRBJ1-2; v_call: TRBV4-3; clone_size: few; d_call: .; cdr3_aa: CASSQDRFEQTNYGYTF; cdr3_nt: TGCGCCAGCAGCCAAGATCGGTTTGAACAGACGAACTATGGCTACACCTTC
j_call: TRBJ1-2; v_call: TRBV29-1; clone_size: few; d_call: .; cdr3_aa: CSVEDRVGYTF; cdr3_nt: TGCAGCGTGGAGGACCGGGTCGGCTACACCTTC
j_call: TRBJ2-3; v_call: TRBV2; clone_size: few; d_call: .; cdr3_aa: CASRLGLDTQYF; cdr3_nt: TGTGCCAGCAGGCTAGGGCTGGATACGCAGTATTTT
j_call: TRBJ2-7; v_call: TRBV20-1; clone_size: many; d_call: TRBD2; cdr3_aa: CSAGLAGKEQYF; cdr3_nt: TGCAGTGCGGGACTAGCGGGGAAAGAGCAGTACTTC
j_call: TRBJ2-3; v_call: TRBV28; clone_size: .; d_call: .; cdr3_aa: CASSAPPVFMRITDTQYF; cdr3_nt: TGTGCCAGCAGCGCCCCCCCTGTCTTTATGCGGATCACAGATACGCAGTATTTT
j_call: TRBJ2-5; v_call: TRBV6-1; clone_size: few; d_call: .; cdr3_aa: CASKTVGVRETQYF; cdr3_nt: TGTGCCAGCAAGACTGTCGGGGTGAGGGAGACCCAGTACTTC
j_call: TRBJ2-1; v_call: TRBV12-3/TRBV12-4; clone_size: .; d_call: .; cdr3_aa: CASSFEGVQFF; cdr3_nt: TGTGCCAGCAGTTTTGAGGGTGTGCAGTTCTTC
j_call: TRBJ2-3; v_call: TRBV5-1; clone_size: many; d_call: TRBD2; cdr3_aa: CASSFTSGGTDTQYF; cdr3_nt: TGCGCCAGCAGCTTCACTAGCGGGGGGACAGATACGCAGTATTTT